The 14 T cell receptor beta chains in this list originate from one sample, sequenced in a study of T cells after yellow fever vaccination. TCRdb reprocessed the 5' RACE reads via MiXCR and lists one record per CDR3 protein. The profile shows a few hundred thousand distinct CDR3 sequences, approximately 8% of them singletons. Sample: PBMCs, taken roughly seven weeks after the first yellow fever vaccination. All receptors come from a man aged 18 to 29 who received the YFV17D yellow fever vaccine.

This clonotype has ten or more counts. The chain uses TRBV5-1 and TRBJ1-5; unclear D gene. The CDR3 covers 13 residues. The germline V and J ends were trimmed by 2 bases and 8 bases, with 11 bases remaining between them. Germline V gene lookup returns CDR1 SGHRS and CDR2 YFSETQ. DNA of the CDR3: TGCGCCAGCAGCTTAGGGCCAGGTGAGCCCCAGCATTTT. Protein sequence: CASSLGPGEPQHF.

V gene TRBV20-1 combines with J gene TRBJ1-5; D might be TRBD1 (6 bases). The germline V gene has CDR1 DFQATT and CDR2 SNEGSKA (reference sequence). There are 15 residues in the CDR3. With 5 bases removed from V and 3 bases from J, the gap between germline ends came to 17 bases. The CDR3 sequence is CSAGDPDRNNQPQHF. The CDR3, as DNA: TGCAGTGCTGGCGACCCCGACAGGAACAATCAGCCCCAGCATTTT.

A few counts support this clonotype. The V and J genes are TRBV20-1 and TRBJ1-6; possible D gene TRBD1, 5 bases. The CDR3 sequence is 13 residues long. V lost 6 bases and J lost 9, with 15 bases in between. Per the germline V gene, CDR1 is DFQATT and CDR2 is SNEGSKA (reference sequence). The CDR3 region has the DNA TGCAGTGCCGAACGGGGGGTTGGTTCACCCCTCCACTTT. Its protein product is CSAERGVGSPLHF.

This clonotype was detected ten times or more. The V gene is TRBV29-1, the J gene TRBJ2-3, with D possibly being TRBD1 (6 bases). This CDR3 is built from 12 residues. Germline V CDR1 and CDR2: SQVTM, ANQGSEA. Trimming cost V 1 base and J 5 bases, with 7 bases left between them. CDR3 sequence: CSVEAGVDTQYF. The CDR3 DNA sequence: TGCAGCGTTGAAGCAGGGGTAGATACGCAGTATTTT.

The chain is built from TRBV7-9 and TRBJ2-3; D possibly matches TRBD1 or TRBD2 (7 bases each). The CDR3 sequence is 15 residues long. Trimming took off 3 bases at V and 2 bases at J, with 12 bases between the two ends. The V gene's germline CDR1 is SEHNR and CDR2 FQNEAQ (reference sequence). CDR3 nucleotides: TGTGCCAGCAGCTTTCAGGGGGGGGCCACAGATACGCAGTATTTT. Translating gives CASSFQGGATDTQYF.

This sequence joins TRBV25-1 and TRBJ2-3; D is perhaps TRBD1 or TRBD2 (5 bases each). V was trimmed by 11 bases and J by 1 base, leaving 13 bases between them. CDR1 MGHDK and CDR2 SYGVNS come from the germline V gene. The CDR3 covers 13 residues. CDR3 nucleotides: TGTGCCTGTGGGGGTCTCGGCACAGATACGCAGTATTTT. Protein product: CACGGLGTDTQYF.

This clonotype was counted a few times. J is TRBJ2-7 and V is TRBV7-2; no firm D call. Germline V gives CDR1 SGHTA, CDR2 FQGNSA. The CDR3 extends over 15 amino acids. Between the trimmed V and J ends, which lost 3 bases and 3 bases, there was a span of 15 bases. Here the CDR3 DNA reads TGTGCCAGCAGCTTCTCAGGTATCCCTAACTACGAGCAGTACTTC. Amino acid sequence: CASSFSGIPNYEQYF. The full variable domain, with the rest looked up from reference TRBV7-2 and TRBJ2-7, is GAGVSQSPSNKVTEKGKDVELRCDPISGHTALYWYRQSLGQGLEFLIYFQGNSAPDKSGLPSDRFSAERTGGSVSTLTIQRTQQEDSAVYLCASSFSGIPNYEQYFGPGTRLTVT.

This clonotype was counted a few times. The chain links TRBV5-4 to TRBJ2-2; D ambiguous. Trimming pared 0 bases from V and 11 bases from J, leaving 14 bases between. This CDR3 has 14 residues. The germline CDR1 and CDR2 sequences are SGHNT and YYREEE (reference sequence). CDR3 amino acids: CASSLESGLGELFF. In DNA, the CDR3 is TGTGCCAGCAGCTTGGAATCCGGATTGGGAGAGCTGTTTTTT.

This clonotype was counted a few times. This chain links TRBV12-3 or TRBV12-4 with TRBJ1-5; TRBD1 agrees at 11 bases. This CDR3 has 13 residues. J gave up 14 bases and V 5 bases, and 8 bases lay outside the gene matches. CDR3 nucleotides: TGTGCCAGCAGTGCGGACAGGGGGCTTAAGGAGCATTTT. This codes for CASSADRGLKEHF.

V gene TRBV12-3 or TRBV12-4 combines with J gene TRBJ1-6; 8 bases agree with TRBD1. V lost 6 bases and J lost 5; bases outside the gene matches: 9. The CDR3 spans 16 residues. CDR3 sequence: CASRAQGATHNSPLHF. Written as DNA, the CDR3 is TGTGCCAGCAGGGCCCAGGGGGCTACCCATAATTCACCCCTCCACTTT.

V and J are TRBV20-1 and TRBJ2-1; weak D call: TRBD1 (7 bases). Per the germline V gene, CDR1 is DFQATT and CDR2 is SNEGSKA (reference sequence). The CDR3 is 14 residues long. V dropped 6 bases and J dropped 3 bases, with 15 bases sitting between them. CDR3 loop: CSAVAGTVYNEQFF. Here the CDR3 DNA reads TGCAGTGCAGTGGCGGGGACAGTCTACAATGAGCAGTTCTTC.

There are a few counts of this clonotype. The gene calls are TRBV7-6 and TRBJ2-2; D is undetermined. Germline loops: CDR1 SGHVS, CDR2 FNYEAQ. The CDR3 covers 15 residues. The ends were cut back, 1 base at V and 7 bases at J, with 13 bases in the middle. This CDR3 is CASSLESLQNGELFF. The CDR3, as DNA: TGTGCCAGCAGCTTAGAGTCTCTTCAGAACGGGGAGCTGTTTTTT. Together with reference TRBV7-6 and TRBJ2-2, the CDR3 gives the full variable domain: GAGVSQSPRYKVTKRGQDVALRCDPISGHVSLYWYRQALGQGPEFLTYFNYEAQQDKSGLPNDRFSAERPEGSISTLTIQRTEQRDSAMYRCASSLESLQNGELFFGEGSRLTVL.

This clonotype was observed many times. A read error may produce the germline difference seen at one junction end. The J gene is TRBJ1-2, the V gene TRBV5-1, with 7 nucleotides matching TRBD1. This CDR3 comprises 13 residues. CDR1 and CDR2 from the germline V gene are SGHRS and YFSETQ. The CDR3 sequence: CASSLQGNYGYTF. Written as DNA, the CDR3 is TGTGCCAGCAGCTTACAGGGGAACTATGGCTACACCTTC.

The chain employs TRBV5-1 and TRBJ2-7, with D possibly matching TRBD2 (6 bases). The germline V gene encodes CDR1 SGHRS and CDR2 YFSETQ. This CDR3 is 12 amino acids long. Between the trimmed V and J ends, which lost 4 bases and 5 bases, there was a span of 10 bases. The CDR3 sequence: CASSLPGDEQYF. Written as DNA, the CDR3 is TGCGCCAGCAGCCTACCGGGGGACGAGCAGTACTTC. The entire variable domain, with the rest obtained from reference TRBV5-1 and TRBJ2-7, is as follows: KAGVTQTPRYLIKTRGQQVTLSCSPISGHRSVSWYQQTPGQGLQFLFEYFSETQRNKGNFPGRFSGRQFSNSRSEMNVSTLELGDSALYLCASSLPGDEQYFGPGTRLTVT.